Below, 8 T cell receptor beta chains from the same sample are listed, as sequenced in a study of blood T cell repertoires in COVID-19. Libraries were prepared by immunoSEQ multiplex PCR; TCRdb keeps only in-frame clonotypes and omits some of them. The table lists 120,000 to 150,000 clones, around 88% of them singletons, with more than 1.5% in the top ten. The source material was peripheral blood. Receptors originate from a woman in her sixties with acute or convalescent COVID-19.

This chain links TRBV7-8 with TRBJ2-1; 8 bases fit TRBD2. The CDR3 is 16 amino acids. The trim removed 2 bases at V and 3 bases at J, leaving 6 bases unmatched. Per germline, CDR1 SGHVS and CDR2 FQNEAQ. CDR3: CASSLFQGLVYNEQFF. The DNA of the CDR3 is TGTGCCAGCAGCTTATTTCAGGGACTAGTCTACAATGAGCAGTTCTTC. The entire variable domain, with the rest obtained from reference TRBV7-8 and TRBJ2-1, is as follows: GAGVSQSPRYKVAKRGQDVALRCDPISGHVSLFWYQQALGQGPEFLTYFQNEAQLDKSGLPSDRFFAERPEGSVSTLKIQRTQQEDSAVYLCASSLFQGLVYNEQFFGPGTRLTVL.

This clone has just one count. The chain has TRBV7-3 and TRBJ1-2; 7 bases align to TRBD1. V lost 5 bases, J lost 2 bases, and 8 bases stayed unmatched. The CDR3 runs 15 residues. The V gene's germline CDR1 is SGHTA and CDR2 FQGTGA. The CDR3 is CASSLIRDSNYGYTF. CDR3 in DNA: TGTGCCAGCAGCCTGATCCGGGACAGCAACTATGGCTACACCTTC.

J is TRBJ2-2 and V is TRBV6-5, with 7 positions matching TRBD1. This CDR3 comprises 14 residues. Trimming cost V 5 bases and J 5 bases; bases outside gene matches: 5. The germline gives CDR1 MNHEY, CDR2 SVGAGI. The CDR3 DNA sequence: TGTGCCAGCAGTAGACAGGGAAAAACCGGGGAGCTGTTTTTT. This codes for CASSRQGKTGELFF.

The chain carries TRBV6-6 and TRBJ1-2; tentative D call: TRBD1 (6 bases). Germline V gene data show CDR1 as MNHNY and CDR2 as SVGAGI (reference sequence). This CDR3 contains 15 residues. The germline V and J ends were trimmed by 5 bases and 4 bases, with 17 bases remaining between them. The CDR3 DNA follows: TGTGCCAGCAGTCGAACAGGGTCTAGTTCCTATGGCTACACCTTC. Translating it yields CASSRTGSSSYGYTF.

The V and J genes are TRBV25-1 and TRBJ2-5, with 11 bases matching TRBD2. CDR1 and CDR2 from the germline V gene are MGHDK and SYGVNS. CDR3 length: 16 amino acids. Trimming cost V 5 bases and J 4 bases; bases outside gene matches: 9. Here the CDR3 DNA reads TGTGCCAGCAGTTCGTATAGCGGGGGGGCAGGAGAGACCCAGTACTTC. It translates to CASSSYSGGAGETQYF.

The chain is built from TRBV28 and TRBJ2-2, with D possibly TRBD1 on 6 matching bases. The CDR3 runs to 13 residues. V was clipped by 6 bases and J by 2 bases, with 7 bases between them. Germline V CDR1 and CDR2: MDHEN, SYDVKM. The CDR3 DNA follows: TGTGCCAGCAGGACAGGAAACACCGGGGAGCTGTTTTTT. Translated, it gives CASRTGNTGELFF.

The genes are TRBV4-2 and TRBJ1-2; 10 bases fit TRBD1. CDR3 length equals 15 residues. Germline V gene sequence: CDR1 LGHNA, CDR2 YNFKEQ. Germline trimming cut 0 bases from V and 8 bases from J; bases unmatched to any gene: 6. As DNA, the CDR3 is TGTGCCAGCAGCCAAGATGATGGACAGGGGGGCGGCTACACCTTC. This translates into CASSQDDGQGGGYTF.

CDR3 in DNA: TGTGCCAGCAGTGCCCCGGGATGGGGCTCTGGGGCCAACGTCCTGACTTTC. Its protein product is CASSAPGWGSGANVLTF. This rearrangement joins TRBV25-1 to TRBJ2-6; maybe TRBD2 (5 bases). Germline V gene data show CDR1 as MGHDK and CDR2 as SYGVNS. V shed 4 bases and J shed 0 bases, with 13 bases lying between them. The CDR3 is made up of 17 amino acids.